The rows below give T cell receptor beta chains drawn from one sample of a study of early T cells in non-severe SARS-CoV-2 infection. TCRdb reprocessed the 5' RACE reads with MiXCR, giving one entry per CDR3 protein. The repertoire holds 66,000 or so distinct CDR3 sequences, under 15% seen once, with almost 8.5% in the top ten. The sequencing sample was made of whole blood. Source of these receptors: an adult who was a healthcare worker with PCR-confirmed SARS-CoV-2 infection or an uninfected control (not recorded which). The conserved cysteine and the conserved F or W are not part of the CDR3 here.

j_call,v_call,cdr3_aa
TRBJ1-1,TRBV10-3,AISATGEGTEAF
TRBJ2-3,TRBV5-4,ASRRGLLGQSTDTQY
TRBJ2-7,TRBV29-1,SVIKEDNTYEQY
TRBJ2-5,TRBV4-3,ASSHGTGGVMETQY
TRBJ1-1,TRBV10-3,AIRGDRGNTEAF
TRBJ1-5,TRBV20-1,SAISDSFNQPQH
TRBJ2-1,TRBV6-2/TRBV6-3,ASSPRHNEQF
TRBJ1-5,TRBV6-1,ASSSQVNQPQH
TRBJ2-1,TRBV29-1,SVVGVPYNEQF
TRBJ1-2,TRBV7-9,ASSGPGREGYT
TRBJ2-1,TRBV19,ASSILSIGTGASGNEQF
TRBJ1-5,TRBV6-6,ASSSGQSNQPQH
TRBJ2-1,TRBV5-1,ASSRTAYNEQF
TRBJ2-3,TRBV18,ASSPMRAGVADTQY
TRBJ2-7,TRBV5-6,ASSFSSSGKYEQY
TRBJ1-3,TRBV12-3/TRBV12-4,ASNPRSGNTIY
TRBJ1-1,TRBV28,ASTQHTGMNTEAF
TRBJ2-7,TRBV7-2,ASSRQESSYEQY
TRBJ2-7,TRBV11-2,ASSRKTGTSGPSYEQY
TRBJ2-1,TRBV28,ASPPFGLAPYNEQF
TRBJ1-1,TRBV25-1,ASSDGWTEAF
TRBJ2-7,TRBV27,ASSSDGYEQY
TRBJ1-1,TRBV28,ASSPELGEAF
TRBJ2-5,TRBV6-5,ASSGTGRRRETQY
TRBJ1-1,TRBV5-1,ASSLWGYVNTEAF
TRBJ2-2,TRBV28,ASSTPGYTGELF
TRBJ1-6,TRBV28,ASLTGTGGNSPLH
TRBJ2-3,TRBV5-4,ASGGSNTQY
TRBJ2-7,TRBV29-1,SVEGQSREQY
TRBJ2-3,TRBV6-5,ASRREGLTDTQY
TRBJ2-7,TRBV20-1,SARAFRKTLGYEQY
TRBJ2-5,TRBV19,ASSSGTAGAETQY
TRBJ2-1,TRBV20-1,SAPTKGTGRNEQF
TRBJ1-5,TRBV28,ASSPFLSRNQPQH
TRBJ2-3,TRBV20-1,SADWTSGFTDTQY
TRBJ2-3,TRBV12-3/TRBV12-4,ASSTDRGRTDTQY
TRBJ2-2,TRBV9,ASSVVSLGANSGELF